A selection of T cell receptor beta chains follows, all from one sample in a study of cytomegalovirus exposure and HLA in healthy donors. Using immunoSEQ multiplex PCR, the repertoire was profiled, and TCRdb retains in-frame clones only, with some absent. The table has about 160,000 clones, approximately 82% seen once. Specimen: PBMCs. These TCRs come from a man in his fifties in good health and CMV-seropositive. Both conserved end residues are part of each CDR3. The order of the fields is D gene, clone size, J gene, V gene, CDR3 DNA, CDR3 protein. The D gene is left open where the match is weak. Clone sizes are given selectively: once, few, many, or a class where the clone is expanded.

D: -; size: few; J: TRBJ1-1; V: TRBV7-3; DNA: TGTGCCAGCAGAGACTGGAACACTGAAGCTTTCTTT; CDR3: CASRDWNTEAFF
D: TRBD1; size: -; J: TRBJ1-5; V: TRBV6-5; DNA: TGTGCCAGCAGTTTCGGACAGGGAATCAATCAGCCCCAGCATTTT; CDR3: CASSFGQGINQPQHF
D: -; size: -; J: TRBJ2-5; V: TRBV2; DNA: TGTGCCAGCAGTGACAGGGAAGGTTCTGAGACCCAGTACTTC; CDR3: CASSDREGSETQYF
D: -; size: once; J: TRBJ2-7; V: TRBV5-1; DNA: TGCGCCAGCAGCTTATCTGCAGGGTACGAGCAGTACTTC; CDR3: CASSLSAGYEQYF
D: TRBD1; size: -; J: TRBJ2-7; V: TRBV7-8; DNA: TGTGCCAGCAGCTTCTTAGGGGACTACAGGGGGCGAAGGGGCGAGCAGTACTTC; CDR3: CASSFLGDYRGRRGEQYF
D: -; size: -; J: TRBJ1-2; V: TRBV5-8; DNA: TGTGCCAGCAGCTTCCAGGGAAGAGGCTACACCTTC; CDR3: CASSFQGRGYTF
D: TRBD2; size: -; J: TRBJ2-3; V: TRBV27; DNA: TGTGCCAGCAGGGAAGCGGGAGGATACTCAGATACGCAGTATTTT; CDR3: CASREAGGYSDTQYF
D: -; size: -; J: TRBJ2-2; V: TRBV19; DNA: TGTGCCAGTAGTCCTCAGGGCGGGGAGCTGTTTTTT; CDR3: CASSPQGGELFF
D: -; size: few; J: TRBJ2-3; V: TRBV6-1; DNA: TGTGCCAGCAGCCCTAGCGACTCTAGCACAGATACGCAGTATTTT; CDR3: CASSPSDSSTDTQYF
D: -; size: -; J: TRBJ2-7; V: TRBV29-1; DNA: TGCAGCGTTGGAGTGACTCCTACCTACGAGCAGTACTTC; CDR3: CSVGVTPTYEQYF
D: TRBD1; size: once; J: TRBJ1-1; V: TRBV5-6; DNA: TGTGCCAGCAGCCCGACAGGGGCGGGTGAAGCTTTCTTT; CDR3: CASSPTGAGEAFF
D: TRBD2; size: -; J: TRBJ2-3; V: TRBV9; DNA: TGTGCCAGCAGCTGGACTAGTAGCAGGTCGGATACGCAGTATTTT; CDR3: CASSWTSSRSDTQYF
D: TRBD2; size: -; J: TRBJ2-1; V: TRBV2; DNA: TGTGCCACTTCTCCCCAGCGGGGGGATTTGGGTGAGCAGTTCTTC; CDR3: CATSPQRGDLGEQFF
D: TRBD2; size: -; J: TRBJ2-1; V: TRBV10-3; DNA: TGTGCCATCAGTGAGCCTAGCGGGAAAAGGGATGAGCAGTTCTTC; CDR3: CAISEPSGKRDEQFF
D: TRBD1; size: -; J: TRBJ1-5; V: TRBV7-6; DNA: TGTGAGGGGGGAGAGTTTAGGGACAGGTTGAATCAGCCCCAGCATTTT; CDR3: CEGGEFRDRLNQPQHF
D: TRBD1; size: -; J: TRBJ1-2; V: TRBV5-1; DNA: TGCGCCAGCAGCTTACAGGGGCAAATAACGAGGGGCTATGGCTACACCTTC; CDR3: CASSLQGQITRGYGYTF
D: -; size: -; J: TRBJ2-3; V: TRBV7-9; DNA: TGTGCCAGCAGCTTGCGGTCCGTCGAAGATACGCAGTATTTT; CDR3: CASSLRSVEDTQYF
D: TRBD2; size: few; J: TRBJ2-1; V: TRBV11-2; DNA: TGTGCCAGCAGCCGCCCTAGCGGGGGCTTTACCTACAATGAGCAGTTCTTC; CDR3: CASSRPSGGFTYNEQFF
D: TRBD1; size: -; J: TRBJ1-4; V: TRBV6-5; DNA: TGTGCCAGCAGTCAACAGGGGGCTGGTGAAAAACTGTTTTTT; CDR3: CASSQQGAGEKLFF
D: -; size: once; J: TRBJ2-1; V: TRBV6-1; DNA: TGTGCCAGCAGAGGACAGACCTGGGGAAATGAGCAGTTCTTC; CDR3: CASRGQTWGNEQFF
D: TRBD1; size: few; J: TRBJ1-3; V: TRBV7-2; DNA: TGTGCCAGCAGCTTAGGGACAGGGCACGGAAACACCATATATTTT; CDR3: CASSLGTGHGNTIYF
D: -; size: -; J: TRBJ2-5; V: TRBV12-5; DNA: TGTGCTAGTGGCCCGAAGTTTCTTGAGCAGTACTTC; CDR3: CASGPKFLEQYF
D: -; size: -; J: TRBJ2-7; V: TRBV2; DNA: TGTGCCAGCAGTGCAGACAGGACCGCTCCCTACGAGCAGTACTTC; CDR3: CASSADRTAPYEQYF
D: -; size: few; J: TRBJ2-2; V: TRBV19; DNA: TGTGCCAGTAGCCACAAGAACACCGGGGAGCTGTTTTTT; CDR3: CASSHKNTGELFF
D: -; size: -; J: TRBJ1-1; V: TRBV15; DNA: TGTGCCACCAGCCCCGTGGCGGGCACTGAAGCTTTCTTT; CDR3: CATSPVAGTEAFF
D: TRBD1; size: -; J: TRBJ1-2; V: TRBV27; DNA: TGTGCCAGCAGTTTATCGAAGGGACAGTACTATGGCTACACCTTC; CDR3: CASSLSKGQYYGYTF
D: TRBD1; size: -; J: TRBJ2-7; V: TRBV6-6; DNA: TGTGCCAGCAGTTCAATCACAGGGGGCGAAACCTACGAGCAGTACTTC; CDR3: CASSSITGGETYEQYF
D: -; size: -; J: TRBJ2-6; V: TRBV7-2; DNA: TGTGCCAGCAGCTCCAGGGGAGCTGGGGCCAACGTCCTGACTTTC; CDR3: CASSSRGAGANVLTF
D: -; size: -; J: TRBJ1-3; V: TRBV9; DNA: TGTGCCAGCAGCGTAGAGGGACACTCTGGAAACACCATATATTTT; CDR3: CASSVEGHSGNTIYF
D: TRBD1; size: -; J: TRBJ2-5; V: TRBV6-5; DNA: TGTGCCAGCAGTATGGGACAGTCCAAAGAGACCCAGTACTTC; CDR3: CASSMGQSKETQYF
D: -; size: few; J: TRBJ1-1; V: TRBV5-6; DNA: TGTGCCAGCAGCTTGGGTCAGGGGACCACTGAAGCTTTCTTT; CDR3: CASSLGQGTTEAFF
D: TRBD2; size: -; J: TRBJ2-1; V: TRBV30; DNA: TGTGCCTGGAGTGTAGCTAGCGGGAAAAGTAAGCAGTTCTTC; CDR3: CAWSVASGKSKQFF
D: -; size: -; J: TRBJ1-1; V: TRBV2; DNA: TGTGCCAGCAGTGAAGGACCAAGGGAGGAGAACACTGAAGCTTTCTTT; CDR3: CASSEGPREENTEAFF
D: -; size: -; J: TRBJ1-5; V: TRBV2; DNA: TGTGCCAGCAGTCGGGGTGATAGGCAGCCCCAGCATTTT; CDR3: CASSRGDRQPQHF
D: -; size: -; J: TRBJ1-5; V: TRBV19; DNA: TGTGCCAGTAGTATAAGTCAGGGTAGCAATCAGCCCCAGCATTTT; CDR3: CASSISQGSNQPQHF
D: TRBD1; size: once; J: TRBJ1-5; V: TRBV6-5; DNA: TGTGCCAGCAGGGGGGACAGGGGGAGCAATCAGCCCCAGCATTTT; CDR3: CASRGDRGSNQPQHF
D: -; size: -; J: TRBJ1-2; V: TRBV5-4; DNA: TGTGCCAGCAGCTTGTCTCGGAGGGCCAACTATGGCTACACCTTC; CDR3: CASSLSRRANYGYTF
D: TRBD1; size: once; J: TRBJ1-2; V: TRBV9; DNA: TGTGCCAGCAGCCAGGGACAGGGGGCGATCGGCTACACCTTC; CDR3: CASSQGQGAIGYTF
D: TRBD2; size: -; J: TRBJ2-7; V: TRBV18; DNA: TGTGCCAGCTCACCCGAGGGGCCGGGACTAGCGGGGGGATCCTACGAGCAGTACTTC; CDR3: CASSPEGPGLAGGSYEQYF
D: -; size: -; J: TRBJ2-2; V: TRBV9; DNA: TGTGCCAGCAGTCCCACAGGGTCCCCCGGGGAGCTGTTTTTT; CDR3: CASSPTGSPGELFF
D: -; size: -; J: TRBJ1-1; V: TRBV6-5; DNA: TGTGCCAGCAGTCGACGACAACTCACTGAAGCTTTCTTT; CDR3: CASSRRQLTEAFF